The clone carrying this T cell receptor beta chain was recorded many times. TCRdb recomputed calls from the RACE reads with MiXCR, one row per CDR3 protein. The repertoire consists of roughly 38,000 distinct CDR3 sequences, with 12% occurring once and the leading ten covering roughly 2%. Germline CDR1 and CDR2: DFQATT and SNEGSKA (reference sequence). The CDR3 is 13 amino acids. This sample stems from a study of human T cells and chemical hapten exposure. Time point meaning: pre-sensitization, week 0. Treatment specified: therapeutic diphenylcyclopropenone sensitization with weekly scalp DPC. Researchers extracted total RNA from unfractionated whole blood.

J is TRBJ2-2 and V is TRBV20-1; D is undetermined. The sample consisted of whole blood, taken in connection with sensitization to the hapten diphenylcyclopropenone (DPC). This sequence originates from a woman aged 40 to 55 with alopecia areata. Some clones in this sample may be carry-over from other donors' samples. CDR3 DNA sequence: TGCAGCGCCCCCCCGCCGCACACCGGGGAGCTGTTTTTT. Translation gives CSAPPPHTGELFF.